This TCR beta chain was retrieved from a study of blood T cell repertoires in COVID-19. Produced via immunoSEQ multiplex PCR; TCRdb's table is partial and in-frame only. The profile shows under 150,000 clones, around four fifths of them singletons. This CDR3 contains 15 residues. Germline values: CDR1 SGHVS, CDR2 FNYEAQ. Trimming at V came to 5 bases and at J to 0 bases, leaving 6 bases not matched to a gene. Input material: peripheral blood. The J gene is TRBJ1-1, the V gene TRBV7-6; 7 bases align to TRBD1. The TCR comes from a man in his 70s with active or convalescent COVID-19. CDR3 loop: CASSPQTGMNTEAFF. The CDR3 nucleotides are TGTGCCAGCAGCCCACAGACAGGGATGAACACTGAAGCTTTCTTT.